Listed here are 30 T cell receptor beta chains from one sample, sequenced in a study of T-cell memory formation after mild COVID-19. From the 5' RACE reads, TCRdb called clonotypes with MiXCR, one entry per CDR3 protein. The repertoire holds around 370,000 distinct CDR3 sequences, with over 20% as singletons. The sample was PBMCs or a T cell subset sorted from them (not recorded which). Receptors originate from an adult woman who had mild COVID-19 (a few samples of this study predate the infection). Cell type and time point are not known.

This clonotype was counted only a few times. The chain employs TRBV2 and TRBJ2-1; 10 nucleotides match TRBD2. Trimming cost V 8 bases and J 5 bases; bases outside gene matches: 3. The CDR3 has 13 residues. Germline V gene sequence: CDR1 SNHLY, CDR2 FYNNEI. In nucleotides, the CDR3 is TGTGCCAGCTCAACTAGCGGGGACAATGAGCAGTTCTTC. This sequence encodes CASSTSGDNEQFF.

The sample holds a few counts of this clonotype. The V gene is TRBV19, the J gene TRBJ1-5; 8 nucleotides align to TRBD1. Trimming removed 5 bases from V and 4 bases from J; junction bases left unmatched: 4. Germline lookup yields CDR1 LNHDA and CDR2 SQIVND (reference sequence). This CDR3 region has 14 residues. This chain's CDR3 is CASSPRDRNQPQHF. DNA of the CDR3: TGTGCCAGTAGTCCCCGGGACAGGAATCAGCCCCAGCATTTT.

CDR3 protein: CSARDGGLMETQYF. The CDR3 region has the DNA TGCAGTGCTAGAGACGGGGGACTCATGGAGACCCAGTACTTC. The chain joins TRBV20-1 to TRBJ2-5, with D perhaps matching TRBD2 (6 bases). CDR3 length: 14 amino acids. Germline V gene lookup returns CDR1 DFQATT and CDR2 SNEGSKA (reference sequence). Trimming removed 0 bases at V and 5 bases at J, with 13 bases between.

The J gene is TRBJ1-6, the V gene TRBV4-2; a possible D gene is TRBD1 (6 bases). The germline V gene has CDR1 LGHNA and CDR2 YNFKEQ. V lost 1 base, J lost 10 bases, and 14 bases lay in between. This CDR3 is built from 15 residues. In nucleotides, the CDR3 is TGTGCCAGCAGCCAAGGGTTACAGGGCGGGTCACCCCTCCACTTT. It translates to CASSQGLQGGSPLHF.

This clonotype appeared a few times. The J gene is TRBJ1-2, the V gene TRBV5-1; 7 bases agree with TRBD1. Germline V CDR1 and CDR2: SGHRS, YFSETQ. V shed 4 bases, J shed 5 bases, and the junction held 8 bases outside the gene matches. This CDR3 contains 14 residues. CDR3 bases: TGCGCCAGCAGCCAAGACAGGGCAGAATATGGCTACACCTTC. This encodes CASSQDRAEYGYTF.

This clonotype was counted a few times. This chain connects TRBV7-6 to TRBJ2-1, with TRBD2 identical over 9 bases. The ends lost 5 bases at V and 3 bases at J; junction bases unmatched: 5. The CDR3 is 15 amino acids. From germline, CDR1 is SGHVS and CDR2 FNYEAQ. CDR3 nucleotides: TGTGCCAGCAGCCCCTCTAGCGGGGACTACAATGAGCAGTTCTTC. Translation gives CASSPSSGDYNEQFF.

The sample holds a few counts of this clonotype. This rearrangement joins TRBV29-1 to TRBJ2-3; TRBD1 matches 9 bases. Germline trimming cut 2 bases from V and 0 bases from J; bases unmatched to any gene: 9. There are 17 residues in the CDR3. Germline CDR1 is SQVTM and CDR2 is ANQGSEA. The CDR3 DNA follows: TGCAGCGTTGAATTTATGGGTGGACAGGGGAGCACAGATACGCAGTATTTT. Translation gives CSVEFMGGQGSTDTQYF.

This clonotype was found a few times. The gene calls are TRBV7-8 and TRBJ2-7; a possible D gene is TRBD2 (5 bases). The length of the CDR3 is 16 residues. From germline, CDR1 is SGHVS and CDR2 FQNEAQ. Trimming took off 4 bases at V and 2 bases at J, with 18 bases between the two ends. The CDR3 nucleotides are TGTGCCAGCAGCTCCTCGAGGGTCCCAGCCACCTACGAGCAGTACTTC. Translating gives CASSSSRVPATYEQYF.

The J gene is TRBJ1-3, the V gene TRBV12-3 or TRBV12-4; D ambiguous. V was clipped by 6 bases and J by 11 bases, with 11 bases between them. The CDR3 consists of 11 residues. The CDR3 coding sequence is TGTGCCAGCAGACCCCCTCATCCCATATATTTT. Its translation: CASRPPHPIYF.

This rearrangement joins TRBV6-2 or TRBV6-3 to TRBJ2-1, with D perhaps assigned TRBD1 or TRBD2 (7 bases each). Germline CDR1 is MNHEY and CDR2 is SVGEGT. Trimming removed 8 bases at V and 8 bases at J, with 22 bases between. CDR3 length: 15 amino acids. The CDR3: CASSLPDREGDEQFF. CDR3 DNA: TGTGCCAGCTCCTTGCCTGACAGGGAGGGGGATGAGCAGTTCTTC.

This clonotype was counted a few times. The chain couples TRBV7-3 to TRBJ2-3; D is tentatively TRBD1 or TRBD2 (6 bases each). This CDR3 is 15 amino acids long. V gave up 0 bases and J gave up 8 bases, with 15 bases separating them. Germline values: CDR1 SGHTA, CDR2 FQGTGA. In nucleotides, the CDR3 is TGTGCCAGCAGCTTAACGGGAGTCGAGGGGGGTACGCAGTATTTT. Its protein product is CASSLTGVEGGTQYF.

This clonotype was seen a few times. The chain combines TRBV7-8 with TRBJ1-5; no reliable D call. The ends were cut back, 5 bases at V and 0 bases at J, with 17 bases in the middle. CDR3 length equals 17 residues. In germline, CDR1 is SGHVS, CDR2 FQNEAQ. CDR3 sequence reads: CASSLHGRATSNQPQHF. CDR3 nucleotides: TGTGCCAGCAGCCTTCATGGGCGGGCCACTAGCAATCAGCCCCAGCATTTT.

This clonotype was observed a handful of times. The genes are TRBV12-3 or TRBV12-4 and TRBJ2-5; no firm D call. The CDR3 runs to 14 residues. The V end was cut by 4 bases, the J end by 7 bases, with 16 bases between. CDR3 in DNA: TGTGCCAGCAGTTCCCTCGGTTCGAGGTGGACCCAGTACTTC. Translating it yields CASSSLGSRWTQYF.

The chain is built from TRBV30 and TRBJ2-7; 12 bases fit TRBD1. This CDR3 spans 15 amino acids. Losses at the gene ends were 4 bases for V and 4 bases for J; bases not matched to a gene: 8. Per the germline V gene, CDR1 is GTSNPN and CDR2 is SVGIG (reference sequence). CDR3 DNA: TGTGCCTGGACCCCACCGGGACAGGGGGCTTACGAGCAGTACTTC. It specifies CAWTPPGQGAYEQYF.

This clonotype turned up a few times. This rearrangement joins TRBV6-1 to TRBJ2-7; 8 bases match TRBD1. This CDR3 is built from 15 residues. Germline-derived CDR1 and CDR2 are MNHNS and SASEGT. V lost 8 bases, J lost 2 bases, and 11 bases stayed unmatched. This CDR3 reads CASFAGTGFAYEQYF. The CDR3 DNA reads as TGTGCCAGCTTCGCCGGGACAGGTTTCGCCTACGAGCAGTACTTC.

The CDR3 loop is CASSLGGGIEQFF. CDR3 sequence (DNA): TGTGCCAGCAGCTTAGGTGGGGGGATTGAGCAGTTCTTC. V is TRBV7-2 and J is TRBJ2-1; D is perhaps TRBD2 (6 bases). Germline assignment: CDR1 SGHTA and CDR2 FQGNSA. This CDR3 region has 13 residues. With 1 base removed from V and 9 bases from J, the gap between germline ends came to 10 bases.

The V and J genes are TRBV7-9 and TRBJ1-1; D is undetermined. Trimming removed 4 bases from V and 2 bases from J, with 8 bases in between. Germline V CDR1 and CDR2: SEHNR, FQNEAQ (reference sequence). The CDR3 runs 13 residues. As DNA, the CDR3 is TGTGCCAGCAGCTACCCCGGAAACACTGAAGCTTTCTTT. Translation: CASSYPGNTEAFF.

This clonotype was seen repeatedly, ten times or more. The chain uses TRBV5-1 and TRBJ2-5; D is ambiguous. CDR3 size: 14 residues. Looked up from germline, CDR1 is SGHRS and CDR2 is YFSETQ. V gave up 3 bases and J gave up 6 bases, with 15 bases separating them. The CDR3 coding sequence is TGCGCCAGCAGCTATTCCCCGGCAGGCAAGACCCAGTACTTC. This codes for CASSYSPAGKTQYF.

This clonotype came up a few times. The chain couples TRBV12-3 or TRBV12-4 to TRBJ1-5; D is uncertain. The V end lost 5 bases, the J end lost 3 bases, and 11 bases lay between the germline ends. This CDR3 contains 14 residues. CDR3 sequence reads: CASSAQDYNQPQHF. The DNA for the CDR3 is TGTGCCAGCAGTGCCCAGGATTACAATCAGCCCCAGCATTTT.

V gene TRBV20-1 combines with J gene TRBJ2-1; 8 positions match TRBD1. Trimming took 4 bases from V and 8 from J; bases not matched to a gene: 16. The germline gives CDR1 DFQATT, CDR2 SNEGSKA (reference sequence). The CDR3 extends over 16 amino acids. The CDR3 region has the DNA TGCAGTGCTAAAACAGGGGGACGCGTTGGAGGCGATGAGCAGTTCTTC. Protein sequence: CSAKTGGRVGGDEQFF.

This clonotype was detected a few times. The V call is TRBV7-6, the J call TRBJ1-5; 7 bases line up with TRBD1. This CDR3 is 15 amino acids long. Trimming removed 0 bases from V and 9 bases from J; junction bases left unmatched: 8. Germline V gives CDR1 SGHVS, CDR2 FNYEAQ. The CDR3 coding sequence is TGTGCCAGCAGCTTAGCCGAGGGGAGGGGGCGGCCCCAGCATTTT. This translates into CASSLAEGRGRPQHF.

The chain employs TRBV12-3 or TRBV12-4 and TRBJ1-5; 7 positions match TRBD1. J lost 3 bases, V lost 3 bases, and 5 bases had no gene match. The length of the CDR3 is 15 residues. Written as DNA, the CDR3 is TGTGCCAGCAGTTTCTCAGGGGGGTACAATCAGCCCCAGCATTTT. This codes for CASSFSGGYNQPQHF.

There are a few counts of this clonotype. This chain links TRBV4-2 with TRBJ2-7, with D perhaps matching TRBD2 (6 bases). This CDR3 has 14 amino acids. Per the germline V gene, CDR1 is LGHNA and CDR2 is YNFKEQ. V was clipped by 0 bases and J by 2 bases, with 8 bases between them. The CDR3 loop is CASSQDGEAYEQYF. The CDR3, as DNA: TGTGCCAGCAGCCAAGACGGGGAGGCCTACGAGCAGTACTTC.

This chain links TRBV2 with TRBJ2-5; D is uncertain. Germline V gene data show CDR1 as SNHLY and CDR2 as FYNNEI. There are 16 residues in the CDR3. Trimming removed 6 bases at V and 5 bases at J, with 22 bases between. The CDR3 reads CASSGLLGRHEETQYF. DNA for the CDR3: TGTGCCAGCAGCGGGCTCCTAGGACGCCATGAGGAGACCCAGTACTTC.

The J gene is TRBJ1-2, the V gene TRBV28, with D perhaps matching TRBD1 (5 bases). The V gene lost 3 bases and the J gene lost 8 bases, with 13 bases spanning the gap. CDR3 size: 13 residues. From germline, CDR1 is MDHEN and CDR2 SYDVKM. CDR3 sequence: CASSLGRGRGYTF. CDR3 in DNA: TGTGCCAGCAGTTTGGGGCGGGGTAGGGGCTACACCTTC.

This clonotype was counted between two and nine times. This chain joins TRBV15 and TRBJ1-2; D uncertain. Germline V gives CDR1 LNHNV, CDR2 YYDKDF (reference sequence). The CDR3 is 15 amino acids. Trimming left V 1 base short and J 8 bases short, with 17 bases between. The CDR3 here is CATSRGEVGPLGYTF. The DNA of the CDR3 is TGTGCCACCAGCAGAGGAGAGGTTGGGCCCCTCGGCTACACCTTC.

This clonotype came up many times. This chain uses TRBV4-1 with TRBJ1-1; no definite D call. Deletions cut 0 bases from V and 3 bases from J, with 5 bases between. CDR1 and CDR2 (germline): MGHRA, YSYEKL. This CDR3 region has 13 residues. The CDR3 nucleotides read TGCGCCAGCAGCCAAGATCGGGACACTGAAGCTTTCTTT. Translating it yields CASSQDRDTEAFF.

This clonotype was detected only a few times. V usage is TRBV5-1 and J usage is TRBJ2-1; TRBD2 matches at 14 bases. Trimming took 4 bases from V and 9 from J; bases not matched to a gene: 9. Germline loops: CDR1 SGHRS, CDR2 YFSETQ. This CDR3 region has 16 residues. CDR3 amino acids: CASSLMTSGRASEQFF. The CDR3 DNA follows: TGCGCCAGCAGCCTCATGACTAGCGGGAGGGCCTCTGAGCAGTTCTTC.

Only a few counts were recorded for this clonotype. The genes are TRBV27 and TRBJ2-1; TRBD2 agrees at 7 bases. CDR1 is MNHEY, CDR2 SMNVEV, per germline (reference sequence). V lost 3 bases, J lost 11 bases, and 4 bases stayed unmatched. This CDR3 is 12 amino acids long. Written as DNA, the CDR3 is TGTGCCAGCAGTTTTGGGGAGGGGAAGCAGTTCTTC. Translation gives CASSFGEGKQFF.

Here the CDR3 DNA reads TGTGCCAGCAGTTTGTGGGGGGACAATGAGCAGTTCTTC. It encodes CASSLWGDNEQFF. The V call is TRBV27, the J call TRBJ2-1; D might be TRBD2 (6 bases). Germline V gene data show CDR1 as MNHEY and CDR2 as SMNVEV (reference sequence). Trimming removed 3 bases at V and 5 bases at J, with 8 bases between. The CDR3 is 13 residues long.